These 16 T cell receptor beta chains share one sample of origin, sequenced in a study of OX40 agonist ivuxolimab in advanced cancers. The assay was immunoSEQ multiplex PCR, and TCRdb's table has in-frame clones only and misses some. In the table there are some 97,000 clones, 90% of which are singletons. The sample was CD4+ or CD8+ T cells sorted from blood, taken in a trial of the OX40 agonist ivuxolimab. These receptors were taken from an adult with an advanced solid tumor such as melanoma, head and neck, liver or kidney cancer.

The chain links TRBV11-1 to TRBJ2-1; TRBD1 is a possible D gene (5 bases). V was cut by 5 bases and J by 11 bases, with 16 bases left in between. The germline V gene encodes CDR1 SGHAT and CDR2 FQDESV (reference sequence). The CDR3 is 13 residues long. The CDR3 reads CASSPMSGWKQFF. In DNA form, the CDR3 reads TGTGCCAGCAGCCCGATGTCAGGGTGGAAGCAGTTCTTC. Full variable domain (rest looked up from reference TRBV11-1 and TRBJ2-1): EAEVAQSPRYKITEKSQAVAFWCDPISGHATLYWYRQILGQGPELLVQFQDESVVDDSQLPKDRFSAERLKGVDSTLKIQPAELGDSAMYLCASSPMSGWKQFFGPGTRLTVL.

The chain links TRBV5-1 to TRBJ2-7, with D possibly matching TRBD2 (6 bases). The V end lost 0 bases, the J end lost 3 bases, and 13 bases lay between the germline ends. From germline, CDR1 is SGHRS and CDR2 YFSETQ. The length of the CDR3 is 15 residues. The CDR3: CASSLGTGEIYEQYF. CDR3 nucleotides: TGCGCCAGCAGCTTGGGCACGGGAGAAATCTACGAGCAGTACTTC.

The count of this clone is one. The chain employs TRBV30 and TRBJ2-6, with a weak D call TRBD1 (5 bases). There are 14 residues in the CDR3. Germline CDR1 and CDR2: GTSNPN and SVGIG (reference sequence). The ends were cut back, 4 bases at V and 4 bases at J, with 11 bases in the middle. The CDR3 nucleotides read TGTGCCTGGACCCAGGGTACCGGGGCCAACGTCCTGACTTTC. This sequence encodes CAWTQGTGANVLTF.

V usage is TRBV6-1 and J usage is TRBJ1-6; 9 nucleotides line up with TRBD1. With V trimmed by 6 bases and J by 7 bases, 7 bases remained unmatched. The germline V gene has CDR1 MNHNS and CDR2 SASEGT. CDR3 length: 15 amino acids. The CDR3, as DNA: TGTGCCAGCAGATGGGACAGGGTGGAGAATTCACCCCTCCACTTT. Translation: CASRWDRVENSPLHF.

This rearrangement joins TRBV5-1 to TRBJ2-3, with D possibly being TRBD1 (5 bases). Looked up from germline, CDR1 is SGHRS and CDR2 is YFSETQ. This CDR3 region has 15 residues. Trimming removed 2 bases from V and 2 bases from J, with 12 bases in between. The CDR3, as DNA: TGCGCCAGCAGCTTTCAGGGCGCCCCCACAGATACGCAGTATTTT. This encodes CASSFQGAPTDTQYF.

The CDR3 sequence is CASSPLKRGGNTGELFF. The DNA for the CDR3 is TGTGCCAGCAGCCCCCTCAAGAGAGGGGGGAACACCGGGGAGCTGTTTTTT. The chain joins TRBV5-6 to TRBJ2-2; perhaps TRBD1 as D (6 bases). Germline V CDR1 and CDR2: SGHDT, YYEEEE. V lost 4 bases and J 1 base, leaving 17 bases between the germline ends. The CDR3 consists of 17 residues.

This chain joins TRBV28 and TRBJ1-2; no reliable D call. Germline lookup yields CDR1 MDHEN and CDR2 SYDVKM. The CDR3 is 13 residues long. Trimming took off 5 bases at V and 1 base at J, with 8 bases between the two ends. CDR3 sequence (DNA): TGTGCCAGCAGTCCGACGGATAACTATGGCTACACCTTC. Protein sequence: CASSPTDNYGYTF.

This chain joins TRBV2 and TRBJ2-1; 10 bases line up with TRBD2. The germline V gene has CDR1 SNHLY and CDR2 FYNNEI. The CDR3 contains 14 residues. The junction had 6 bases not matched to a gene; V was cut back by 4 bases and J by 9 bases. This chain's CDR3 is CASSALAGAVEQFF. The CDR3 region has the DNA TGTGCCAGCAGTGCGCTAGCGGGAGCCGTTGAGCAGTTCTTC. Full variable domain (rest looked up from reference TRBV2 and TRBJ2-1): EPEVTQTPSHQVTQMGQEVILRCVPISNHLYFYWYRQILGQKVEFLVSFYNNEISEKSEIFDDQFSVERPDGSNFTLKIRSTKLEDSAMYFCASSALAGAVEQFFGPGTRLTVL.

V is TRBV6-9 and J is TRBJ2-7; no clear D gene. The CDR3 consists of 12 residues. CDR1 and CDR2 from the germline V gene are MNHGY and SVAAGI. V was trimmed by 6 bases and J by 7 bases, leaving 13 bases between them. This chain's CDR3 is CASSDGPREQYF. DNA of the CDR3: TGTGCCAGCAGCGACGGGCCTCGGGAGCAGTACTTC.

J is TRBJ2-7 and V is TRBV30, with TRBD1 matching over 11 bases. The V gene's germline CDR1 is GTSNPN and CDR2 SVGIG (reference sequence). V lost 2 bases, J lost 2 bases, and 2 bases stayed unmatched. The CDR3 runs 14 residues. The CDR3 DNA reads TGTGCCTGGAGTCGGGGACAGGGGGCCTACGAGCAGTACTTC. Its protein product is CAWSRGQGAYEQYF.

The V and J genes are TRBV5-6 and TRBJ1-4, with D possibly TRBD1 on 5 matching bases. The CDR3 contains 15 residues. Deletions cut 4 bases from V and 7 bases from J, with 17 bases between. Germline values: CDR1 SGHDT, CDR2 YYEEEE. DNA of the CDR3: TGTGCCAGCAGCCTCCGGGGGGGACCCGGTGAAAAACTGTTTTTT. Translating gives CASSLRGGPGEKLFF.

The chain uses TRBV30 and TRBJ2-7, with D maybe TRBD2 (7 bases). The CDR3 consists of 15 residues. Between the trimmed V and J ends, which lost 3 bases and 0 bases, there was a span of 15 bases. CDR1 is GTSNPN and CDR2 is SVGIG in the germline V gene (reference sequence). CDR3 DNA sequence: TGTGCCTGGAGACGGGGGCGGGGGACCTCCTACGAGCAGTACTTC. Amino acids: CAWRRGRGTSYEQYF.

The rearrangement joins TRBV7-9 to TRBJ2-7; D is unresolved. The CDR3 has 13 residues. Germline V lookup: CDR1 SEHNR, CDR2 FQNEAQ (reference sequence). Trimming removed 3 bases from V and 1 base from J, with 7 bases in between. The CDR3 DNA reads TGTGCCAGCAGCTTTAGAGCTTCCTACGAGCAGTACTTC. Translation: CASSFRASYEQYF.

This chain links TRBV11-2 with TRBJ2-5; 10 bases are shared with TRBD2. Germline V gives CDR1 SGHAT, CDR2 FQNNGV. The CDR3 consists of 16 residues. V was clipped by 1 base and J by 2 bases; unmatched bases: 4. The CDR3 loop is CASSLVASGGQETQYF. CDR3 bases: TGTGCCAGCAGCTTAGTTGCTAGCGGGGGACAAGAGACCCAGTACTTC.

The CDR3 nucleotides read TGCAGCGTTCTATTAAGGACAGGGGACACTGAAGCTTTCTTT. Protein product: CSVLLRTGDTEAFF. J is TRBJ1-1 and V is TRBV29-1; 9 nucleotides line up with TRBD1. The junction had 7 bases not matched to a gene; V was cut back by 5 bases and J by 3 bases. The germline gives CDR1 SQVTM, CDR2 ANQGSEA. CDR3 size: 14 residues. Together with reference TRBV29-1 and TRBJ1-1, the CDR3 gives the full variable domain: SAVISQKPSRDICQRGTSLTIQCQVDSQVTMMFWYRQQPGQSLTLIATANQGSEATYESGFVIDKFPISRPNLTFSTLTVSNMSPEDSSIYLCSVLLRTGDTEAFFGQGTRLTVV.

V usage is TRBV7-2 and J usage is TRBJ2-1; weak D call: TRBD2 (7 bases). V gave up 5 bases and J gave up 7 bases, with 12 bases separating them. Germline loops: CDR1 SGHTA, CDR2 FQGNSA. The CDR3 is made up of 13 amino acids. CDR3 in amino acids: CASSRRGGNEQFF. Here the CDR3 DNA reads TGTGCCAGCAGCCGCAGGGGAGGGAATGAGCAGTTCTTC.